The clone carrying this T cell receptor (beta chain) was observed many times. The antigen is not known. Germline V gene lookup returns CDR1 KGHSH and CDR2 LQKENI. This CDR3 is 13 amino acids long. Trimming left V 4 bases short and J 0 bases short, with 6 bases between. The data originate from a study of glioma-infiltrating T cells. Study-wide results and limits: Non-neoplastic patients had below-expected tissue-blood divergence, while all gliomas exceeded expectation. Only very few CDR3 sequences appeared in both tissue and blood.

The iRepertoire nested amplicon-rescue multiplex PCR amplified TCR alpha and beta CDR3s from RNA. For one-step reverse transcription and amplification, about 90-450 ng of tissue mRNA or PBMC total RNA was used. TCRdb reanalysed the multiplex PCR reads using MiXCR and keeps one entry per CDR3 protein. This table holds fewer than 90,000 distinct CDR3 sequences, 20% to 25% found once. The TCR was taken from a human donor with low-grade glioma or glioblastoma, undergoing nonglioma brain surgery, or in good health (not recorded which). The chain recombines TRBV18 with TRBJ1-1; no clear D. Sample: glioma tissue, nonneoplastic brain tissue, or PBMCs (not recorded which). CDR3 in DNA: TGTGCCAGCTCACAGGCGGTGAACACTGAAGCTTTCTTT. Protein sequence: CASSQAVNTEAFF. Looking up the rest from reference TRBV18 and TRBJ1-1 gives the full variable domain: NAGVMQNPRHLVRRRGQEARLRCSPMKGHSHVYWYRQLPEEGLKFMVYLQKENIIDESGMPKERFSAEFPKEGPSILRIQQVVRGDSAAYFCASSQAVNTEAFFGQGTRLTVV.